This is a list of T cell receptor beta chains from one sample in a study of CD8+ T cells in alopecia areata. Here immunoSEQ multiplex PCR was the method, and the copy in TCRdb shows in-frame clones only, minus some. The table includes roughly 120,000 clones, roughly 68% detected once. Sequencing input: CD4+ T cells sorted from blood. These receptors came from a human donor in good health. Both conserved end residues are part of each CDR3. Each record gives: CDR3 protein, CDR3 DNA, V gene, D gene, clone size, J gene. D genes are given only for firm matches. Expanded clones get a size class; other rows say once, few or many, or leave the size out.

CDR3aa: CASSAGNTIYF
CDR3nt: TGTGCCAGCAGCGCCGGAAACACCATATATTTT
v_gene: TRBV11-2
d_gene: .
abundance: few
j_gene: TRBJ1-3

CDR3aa: CSPIIRSQQYF
CDR3nt: TGCAGCCCCATCATTAGATCACAGCAGTACTTC
v_gene: TRBV29-1
d_gene: .
abundance: few
j_gene: TRBJ2-7

CDR3aa: CAGQGAYEQYF
CDR3nt: TGTGCCGGGCAGGGAGCCTACGAGCAGTACTTC
v_gene: TRBV7-9
d_gene: .
abundance: .
j_gene: TRBJ2-7

CDR3aa: CASSLGGDTQYF
CDR3nt: TGCGCCAGCAGCTTGGGTGGAGATACGCAGTATTTT
v_gene: TRBV5-1
d_gene: .
abundance: few
j_gene: TRBJ2-3

CDR3aa: CSVVGRGTEAFF
CDR3nt: TGCAGCGTTGTGGGCAGGGGCACTGAAGCTTTCTTT
v_gene: TRBV29-1
d_gene: .
abundance: .
j_gene: TRBJ1-1

CDR3aa: CASSSSGGHSYNEQFF
CDR3nt: TGCGCCAGCAGCTCTAGCGGGGGTCACTCCTACAATGAGCAGTTCTTC
v_gene: TRBV5-1
d_gene: TRBD2
abundance: .
j_gene: TRBJ2-1

CDR3aa: CASSLAELVTDTQYF
CDR3nt: TGTGCCAGCAGCTTGGCCGAACTAGTCACAGATACGCAGTATTTT
v_gene: TRBV5-4
d_gene: .
abundance: .
j_gene: TRBJ2-3

CDR3aa: CASSPRDGSYNEQFF
CDR3nt: TGTGCCAGCAGTCCCCGGGACGGCTCCTACAATGAGCAGTTCTTC
v_gene: TRBV27
d_gene: .
abundance: .
j_gene: TRBJ2-1

CDR3aa: CAWSIPSGANVLTF
CDR3nt: TGTGCCTGGAGTATCCCCTCTGGGGCCAACGTCCTGACTTTC
v_gene: TRBV30
d_gene: .
abundance: .
j_gene: TRBJ2-6

CDR3aa: CSVLGHPGSNEKLFF
CDR3nt: TGCAGCGTCCTAGGACACCCGGGGAGTAATGAAAAACTGTTTTTT
v_gene: TRBV29-1
d_gene: .
abundance: few
j_gene: TRBJ1-4

CDR3aa: CASSLKGNIQYF
CDR3nt: TGCGCCAGCAGCTTGAAGGGAAACATTCAGTACTTC
v_gene: TRBV5-1
d_gene: .
abundance: .
j_gene: TRBJ2-4

CDR3aa: CASYTGELFF
CDR3nt: TGTGCCTCTTACACCGGGGAGCTGTTTTTT
v_gene: TRBV30
d_gene: .
abundance: .
j_gene: TRBJ2-2

CDR3aa: CASSQGESVIQYF
CDR3nt: TGCGCCAGCAGCCAAGGGGAATCGGTCATTCAGTACTTC
v_gene: TRBV4-1
d_gene: .
abundance: .
j_gene: TRBJ2-4

CDR3aa: CSATTPGLNTGELFF
CDR3nt: TGCAGCGCTACTACTCCGGGACTCAACACCGGGGAGCTGTTTTTT
v_gene: TRBV29-1
d_gene: .
abundance: few
j_gene: TRBJ2-2

CDR3aa: CASSVGTSGTNEQFF
CDR3nt: TGTGCCAGCAGCGTAGGAACTAGCGGCACCAATGAGCAGTTCTTC
v_gene: TRBV9
d_gene: TRBD2
abundance: few
j_gene: TRBJ2-1

CDR3aa: CAWVPGETQYF
CDR3nt: TGTGCCTGGGTACCAGGGGAGACCCAGTACTTC
v_gene: TRBV30
d_gene: .
abundance: .
j_gene: TRBJ2-5